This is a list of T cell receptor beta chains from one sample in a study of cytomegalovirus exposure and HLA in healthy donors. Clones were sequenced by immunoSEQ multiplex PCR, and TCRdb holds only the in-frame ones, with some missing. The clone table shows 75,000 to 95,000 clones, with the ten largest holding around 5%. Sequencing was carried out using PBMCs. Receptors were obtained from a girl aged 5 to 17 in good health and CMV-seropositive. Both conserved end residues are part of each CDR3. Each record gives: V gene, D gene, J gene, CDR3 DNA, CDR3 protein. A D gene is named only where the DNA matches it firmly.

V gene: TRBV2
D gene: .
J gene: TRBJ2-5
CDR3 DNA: TGTGCCAGCAGTGAAAGGGACTGGCAAGAGACCCAGTACTTC
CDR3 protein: CASSERDWQETQYF

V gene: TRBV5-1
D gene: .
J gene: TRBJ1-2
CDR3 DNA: TGCGCCAGCAGCTCCTCGACCAGGACATTCAATGGCTACACCTTC
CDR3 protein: CASSSSTRTFNGYTF

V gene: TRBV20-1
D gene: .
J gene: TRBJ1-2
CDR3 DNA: TGCAGTGCTAGTACGGGTGGTGGCTACACCTTC
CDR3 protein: CSASTGGGYTF

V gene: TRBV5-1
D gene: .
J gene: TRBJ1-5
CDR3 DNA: TGCGCCAGCAGCTTTAATAGCAATCAGCCCCAGCATTTT
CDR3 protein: CASSFNSNQPQHF

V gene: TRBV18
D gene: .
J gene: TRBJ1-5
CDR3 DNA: TGTGCCAGCTCAACGGGGACTAATCAGCCCCAGCATTTT
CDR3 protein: CASSTGTNQPQHF

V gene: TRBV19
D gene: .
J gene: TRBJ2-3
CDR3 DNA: TGTGCCAGTAGTACCCGACAGACAGATACGCAGTATTTT
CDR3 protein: CASSTRQTDTQYF

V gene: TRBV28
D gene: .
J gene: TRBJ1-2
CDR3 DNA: TGTGCCAGCACTTCGGGACAAAACTATGGCTACACCTTC
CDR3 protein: CASTSGQNYGYTF

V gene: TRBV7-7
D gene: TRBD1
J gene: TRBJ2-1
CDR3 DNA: TGTGCTAGCAGCCCTACAGGGGGAACCCACAATGAGCAGTTCTTC
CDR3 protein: CASSPTGGTHNEQFF

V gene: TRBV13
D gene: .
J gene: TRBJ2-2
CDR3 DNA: TGTGCCAGCAGCTTGGGCCTTGACCCCTCCACCGGGGAGCTGTTTTTT
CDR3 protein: CASSLGLDPSTGELFF

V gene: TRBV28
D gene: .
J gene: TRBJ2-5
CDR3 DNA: TGTGCCAGCAGTTTTTTCAGGGGGGTTACCCAGTACTTC
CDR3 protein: CASSFFRGVTQYF

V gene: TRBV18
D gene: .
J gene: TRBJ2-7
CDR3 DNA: TGTGCCAGCTCACCTTACAGGGCAGAGGAGCAGTACTTC
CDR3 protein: CASSPYRAEEQYF

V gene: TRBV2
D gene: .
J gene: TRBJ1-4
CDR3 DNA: TGTGCCAGAGGAACAGTGCCTAATGAAAAACTGTTTTTT
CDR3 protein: CARGTVPNEKLFF

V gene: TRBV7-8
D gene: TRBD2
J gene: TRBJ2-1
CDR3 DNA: TGTGCCAGCACCCTAGGACTAGCGGGGGCCGAAAATGAGCAGTTCTTC
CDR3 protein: CASTLGLAGAENEQFF

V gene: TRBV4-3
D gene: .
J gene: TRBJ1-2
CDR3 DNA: TGCGCCAGCAGCCAAGAAGCCGGGACTGGGGTGGGCTATGGCTACACCTTC
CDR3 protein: CASSQEAGTGVGYGYTF

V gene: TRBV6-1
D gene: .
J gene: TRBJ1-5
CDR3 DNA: TGTGCCAGCAGTGAACGTCAGCCCCAGCATTTT
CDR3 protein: CASSERQPQHF

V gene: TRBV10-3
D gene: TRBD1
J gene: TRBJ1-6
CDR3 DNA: TGTGCCATCGCCGGACAGGGCGGCTCACCCCTCCACTTT
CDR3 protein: CAIAGQGGSPLHF

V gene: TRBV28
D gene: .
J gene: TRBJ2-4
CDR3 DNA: TGTGCCAGCAGTTTGGGGGGAGCGGCCAAAAACATTCAGTACTTC
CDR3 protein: CASSLGGAAKNIQYF

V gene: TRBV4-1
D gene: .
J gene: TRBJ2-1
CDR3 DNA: TGCGCCAGCAGCCCAGCCAGGGGCTCCTACAATGAGCAGTTCTTC
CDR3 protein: CASSPARGSYNEQFF

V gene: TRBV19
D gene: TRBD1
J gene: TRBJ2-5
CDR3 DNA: TGTGCCAGTAGTATGTTGGGACAGGGGAGGGAGACCCAGTACTTC
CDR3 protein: CASSMLGQGRETQYF

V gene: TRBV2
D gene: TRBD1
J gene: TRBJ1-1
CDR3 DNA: TGTGCCAGCAGCTGGGACAGAACAGCTTTCTTT
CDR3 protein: CASSWDRTAFF

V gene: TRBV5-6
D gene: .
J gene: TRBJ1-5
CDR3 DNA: TGTGCCAGCAGCCCGAGACAGGGCAATCAGCCCCAGCATTTT
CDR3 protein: CASSPRQGNQPQHF

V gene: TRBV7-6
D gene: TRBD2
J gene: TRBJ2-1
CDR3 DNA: TGTGCCAGCAGCTTAGCAGCGGGGCCCTACAATGAGCAGTTCTTC
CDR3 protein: CASSLAAGPYNEQFF

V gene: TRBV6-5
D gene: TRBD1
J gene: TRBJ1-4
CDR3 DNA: TGTGCCAGCAGTTATGCCGGGACAGGGGTTGAAAAACTGTTTTTT
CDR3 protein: CASSYAGTGVEKLFF

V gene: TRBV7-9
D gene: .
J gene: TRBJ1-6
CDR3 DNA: TGTGCCAGCAGCTTAGATTCAGGAAAGGTTCGGTCACCCCTCCACTTT
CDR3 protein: CASSLDSGKVRSPLHF

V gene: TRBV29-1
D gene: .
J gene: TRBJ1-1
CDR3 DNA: TGCAGCGTTGAGGGCAGAAAGCCTGAAGCTTTCTTT
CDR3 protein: CSVEGRKPEAFF

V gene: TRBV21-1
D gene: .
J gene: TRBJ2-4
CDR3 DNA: TGTGCCAGCAGCAAAGGGACAGGGGGAGGCAAAAACATTCAGTACTTC
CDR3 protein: CASSKGTGGGKNIQYF

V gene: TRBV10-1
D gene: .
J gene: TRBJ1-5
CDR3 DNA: TGCGCCAGCAGGAAAGACAGAGATTCTAGCAATCAGCCCCAGCATTTT
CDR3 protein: CASRKDRDSSNQPQHF

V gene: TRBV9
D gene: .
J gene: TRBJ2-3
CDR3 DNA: TGTGCCAGCAGCGGAGGAGGTAGCCTAACAGATACGCAGTATTTT
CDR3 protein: CASSGGGSLTDTQYF

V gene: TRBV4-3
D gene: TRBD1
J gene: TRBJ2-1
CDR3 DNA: TGCGCCAGCAGCCAAGAACCGGGACAGGGGTTCCTAGAGGAGCAGTTCTTC
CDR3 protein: CASSQEPGQGFLEEQFF

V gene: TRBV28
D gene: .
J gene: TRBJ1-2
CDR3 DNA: TGTGCCAGCAGTAGAGGTCGTAACTATGGCTACACCTTC
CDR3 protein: CASSRGRNYGYTF

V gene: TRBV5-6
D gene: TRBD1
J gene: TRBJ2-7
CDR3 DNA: TGTGCCAGCAGCGCCGGGACAGGGGTTTCCTACGAGCAGTACTTC
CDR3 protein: CASSAGTGVSYEQYF

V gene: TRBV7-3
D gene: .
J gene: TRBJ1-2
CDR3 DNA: TGTGCCAGCAGCTTAGTTAGCCTCTATGGCTACACCTTC
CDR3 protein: CASSLVSLYGYTF

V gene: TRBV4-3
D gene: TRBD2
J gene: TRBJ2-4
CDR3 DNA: TGCGCCAGCAGCCAAGGAGCGGGGGTCGGGGACATTCAGTACTTC
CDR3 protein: CASSQGAGVGDIQYF

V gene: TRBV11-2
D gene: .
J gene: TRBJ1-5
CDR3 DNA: TGTGCCAGCAGCTTAGGACAGGGCAATCAGCCCCAGCATTTT
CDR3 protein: CASSLGQGNQPQHF

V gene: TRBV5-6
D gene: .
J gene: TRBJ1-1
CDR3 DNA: TGTGCCAGCAGCTTGGCGGACAGACCTGTGAACACTGAAGCTTTCTTT
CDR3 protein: CASSLADRPVNTEAFF

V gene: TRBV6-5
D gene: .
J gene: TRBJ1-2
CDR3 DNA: TGTGCCAGCAGTAACACAGATGGCTACACCTTC
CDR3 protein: CASSNTDGYTF

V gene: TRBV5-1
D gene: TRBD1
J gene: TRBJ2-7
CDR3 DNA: TGCGCCAGCAGCTTGGTCGGACAGGGCTACGAGCAGTACTTC
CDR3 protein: CASSLVGQGYEQYF

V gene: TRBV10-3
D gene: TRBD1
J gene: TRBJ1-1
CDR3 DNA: TGTGCCATCAGGAGACAGGGCGACACTGAAGCTTTCTTT
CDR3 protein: CAIRRQGDTEAFF

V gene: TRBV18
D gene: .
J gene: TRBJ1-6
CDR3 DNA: TGTGCCAGCTCACCTCCGCCTAATAATTCACCCCTCCACTTT
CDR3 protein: CASSPPPNNSPLHF

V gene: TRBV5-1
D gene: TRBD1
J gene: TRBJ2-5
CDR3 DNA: TGCGCCAGCAGCGCCACAGGGGGCGGACTCCAAGAGACCCAGTACTTC
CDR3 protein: CASSATGGGLQETQYF

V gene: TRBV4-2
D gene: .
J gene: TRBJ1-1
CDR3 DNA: TGTGCCAGCAGCCAAGGGGCAGGGTTTGAAGCTTTCTTT
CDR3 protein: CASSQGAGFEAFF

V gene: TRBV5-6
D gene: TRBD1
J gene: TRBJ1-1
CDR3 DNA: TGTGCCAGCAGCTGGGGACAGGGGAACACTGAAGCTTTCTTT
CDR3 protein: CASSWGQGNTEAFF

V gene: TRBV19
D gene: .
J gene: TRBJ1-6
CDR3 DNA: TGTGCCACAGACCCGGGACACGACCCCAGCTCCTATAATTCACCCCTCCACTTT
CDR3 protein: CATDPGHDPSSYNSPLHF

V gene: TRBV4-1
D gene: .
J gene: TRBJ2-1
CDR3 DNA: TGCGCCAGCAGCCCTATAGACAGGATAAGCTACAATGAGCAGTTCTTC
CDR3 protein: CASSPIDRISYNEQFF

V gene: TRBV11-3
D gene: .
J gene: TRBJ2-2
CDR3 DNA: TGTGCCAGCAGCAGGACCAGGGACACCGGGGAGCTGTTTTTT
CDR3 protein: CASSRTRDTGELFF